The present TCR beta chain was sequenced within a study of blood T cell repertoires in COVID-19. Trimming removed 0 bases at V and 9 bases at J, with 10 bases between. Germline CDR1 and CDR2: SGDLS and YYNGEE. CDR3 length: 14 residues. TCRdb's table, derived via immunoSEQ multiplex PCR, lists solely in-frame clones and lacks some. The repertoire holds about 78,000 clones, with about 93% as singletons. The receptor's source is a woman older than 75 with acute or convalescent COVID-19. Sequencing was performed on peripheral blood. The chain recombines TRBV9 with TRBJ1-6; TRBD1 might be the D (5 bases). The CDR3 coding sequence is TGTGCCAGCAGCGTAGACGGGGGGGGTTCACCCCTCCACTTT. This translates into CASSVDGGGSPLHF.